This T cell receptor beta chain was obtained from a study of OX40 agonist ivuxolimab in advanced cancers. In the study overall: The patients got ivuxolimab, which is an agonistic anti-OX40 (CD134) antibody. Three patients responded partially, comprising one with hepatocellular carcinoma and two with cutaneous melanoma. Each patient was given ivuxolimab into a vein every 2 weeks, at 0.01 to 10 mg/kg.

Only in-frame clones appear in the TCRdb table, and some are missing; sequencing was by immunoSEQ multiplex PCR. This table has 98,000 or so clones, under 95% appearing once. V lost 6 bases to trimming and J lost 9 bases, with 18 bases between them. CDR3 length: 15 residues. The V gene's germline CDR1 is SNHLY and CDR2 FYNNEI. Blood was sampled at baseline, cycle 4 day 1, and cycle 7 day 1. The sample in question was CD4+ or CD8+ T cells sorted from blood, obtained in a trial of the OX40 agonist ivuxolimab. The clonotype originates from an adult with an advanced solid tumor such as melanoma, head and neck, liver or kidney cancer. V is TRBV2 and J is TRBJ1-6; D perhaps matches TRBD1 (5 bases). This CDR3 is CASRIGTSNSSPLHF. The CDR3 DNA is TGTGCCAGCAGAATAGGGACCTCCAATAGTTCACCCCTCCACTTT.